The clone carrying this T cell receptor (beta chain) was recorded at least ten times. The data belong to a study of blood T cell repertoires in COVID-19. Study details: Acute and convalescent COVID-19 samples came from the United States, Italy and Spain.

Generated by immunoSEQ multiplex PCR, the TCRdb table keeps only in-frame clones and is missing some. This table holds roughly 250,000 clones, around 82% found once. The study recruited people aged about 18 to 95 years across under 25 US areas. The material sequenced was PBMCs or T cells enriched from blood (not recorded which). The receptor was derived from a woman aged 40 to 50 who had been exposed to COVID-19.

This CDR3 reads CASSRAGTSGDFYEQYF. DNA of the CDR3: TGCGCCAGCAGCCGAGCAGGGACTAGCGGGGACTTCTACGAGCAGTACTTC. The gene calls are TRBV5-1 and TRBJ2-7; 13 nucleotides agree with TRBD2. Germline CDR1 and CDR2: SGHRS and YFSETQ. CDR3 length: 17 residues. Unmatched junction bases numbered 10, after V lost 4 bases and J lost 3 bases.